A few counts support the clone carrying this TCR beta chain. These data come from a study of memory CD4+ T cells and cytomegalovirus serostatus. Turning to the study itself: Healthy Belgian adult donors included under ten CMV-positive and some 24 CMV-negative people.

Original handling: After removing out-of-frame reads, over 2 million distinct TCRbeta sequences remained. Method: immunoSEQ multiplex PCR; TCRdb's copy keeps in-frame clones and lacks some. That table supplies the V and J calls and clone size; D and trimming were determined from the DNA. This sample has 35,000 to 45,000 clones, with about four fifths found just once. The germline CDR1 and CDR2 sequences are GTSNPN and SVGIG (reference sequence). The length of the CDR3 is 13 residues. V was cut by 2 bases and J by 6 bases, with 13 bases left in between. The sort gate was single viable CD3+CD4+CD8-CD45RO+ cells for memory CD4+ T cells. Donors' CMV status reflects serum IgG against pp150, pp28, p38, p52.

The chain is built from TRBV30 and TRBJ1-2; a possible D gene is TRBD1 (5 bases). The sequenced material came from memory CD4+ T cells from blood. The TCR was taken from an adult in good health and CMV-seronegative. This chain's CDR3 is CAWSQGLGNGYTF. The CDR3 coding sequence is TGTGCCTGGAGTCAGGGTTTGGGTAATGGCTACACCTTC.